This passage covers 2 T cell receptor beta chains from one sample sequenced in a study of blood T cell repertoires in COVID-19. Using immunoSEQ multiplex PCR, the repertoire was profiled, and TCRdb retains in-frame clones only, with some absent. The profile shows under 250,000 clones, about 89% of them singletons. What was sequenced was peripheral blood. The receptors were gathered from a woman aged 40 to 50 with acute or convalescent COVID-19.

The gene calls are TRBV5-1 and TRBJ1-4, with D maybe TRBD1 (5 bases). Germline CDR1 reads SGHRS; CDR2 reads YFSETQ. Trimming took off 4 bases at V and 5 bases at J, with 18 bases between the two ends. This CDR3 spans 16 amino acids. The CDR3 region has the DNA TGCGCCAGCAGCCCGGAAGGGACCGGAGGGAATGAAAAACTGTTTTTT. It specifies CASSPEGTGGNEKLFF.

The V call is TRBV6-5, the J call TRBJ1-1; the match to TRBD1 covers 10 bases. This CDR3 region has 14 residues. Germline V lookup: CDR1 MNHEY, CDR2 SVGAGI. J lost 1 base, V lost 6 bases, and 2 bases had no gene match. This CDR3 reads CASRGTGENTEAFF. In DNA, the CDR3 is TGTGCCAGCAGGGGGACAGGGGAGAACACTGAAGCTTTCTTT.